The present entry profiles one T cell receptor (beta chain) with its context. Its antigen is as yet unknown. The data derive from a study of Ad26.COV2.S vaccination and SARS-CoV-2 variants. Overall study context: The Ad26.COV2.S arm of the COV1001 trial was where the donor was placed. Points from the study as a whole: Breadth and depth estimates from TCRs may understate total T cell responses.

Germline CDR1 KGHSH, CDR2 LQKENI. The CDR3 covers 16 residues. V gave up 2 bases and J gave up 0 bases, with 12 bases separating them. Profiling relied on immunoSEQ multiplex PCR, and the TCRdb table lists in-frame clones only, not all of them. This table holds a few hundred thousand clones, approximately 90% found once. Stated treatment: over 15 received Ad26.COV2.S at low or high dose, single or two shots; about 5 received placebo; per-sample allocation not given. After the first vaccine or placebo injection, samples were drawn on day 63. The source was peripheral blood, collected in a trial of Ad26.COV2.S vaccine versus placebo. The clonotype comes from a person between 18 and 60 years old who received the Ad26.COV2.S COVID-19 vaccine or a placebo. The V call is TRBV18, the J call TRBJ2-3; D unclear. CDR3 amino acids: CASSPYRQSSTDTQYF. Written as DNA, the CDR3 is TGTGCCAGCTCACCATATAGGCAAAGTAGCACAGATACGCAGTATTTT.